This entry describes one TCR beta chain. A junction end diverges from the germline sequence, so it may reflect a read error. The sample belongs to a study of blood T cells in healthy people across ages. It was with a sample-barcoded 5' primer and a J-beta primer mix that a second PCR of about 6 to 12 cycles was run. MiXCR, applied by TCRdb to the 5' RACE reads, yields one record per CDR3 protein. The data contain approximately 490,000 distinct CDR3 sequences, approximately 25% of them seen just once; the ten biggest clones take up just over 8.5%. These same records also appear under a second study, on T cells of mothers and their children. That work states: Reverse transcription into cDNA received all extracted RNA, at roughly 1.6 ug per 15 ul. Relative to unrelated pairs, biologically related mother-child dyads exhibited marginally greater, non-significant overlap.

This TCR derives from a boy between 5 and 17 years old in good health. What was sequenced was blood.

The chain's CDR3 is CAGSSLGAQFF. The CDR3 DNA is TGTGCCGGCAGCTCCCTGGGGGCGCAGTTCTTC. This chain connects TRBV7-6 to TRBJ2-1; maybe TRBD1 (6 bases). CDR3 size: 11 residues. The V gene's germline CDR1 is SGHVS and CDR2 FNYEAQ.